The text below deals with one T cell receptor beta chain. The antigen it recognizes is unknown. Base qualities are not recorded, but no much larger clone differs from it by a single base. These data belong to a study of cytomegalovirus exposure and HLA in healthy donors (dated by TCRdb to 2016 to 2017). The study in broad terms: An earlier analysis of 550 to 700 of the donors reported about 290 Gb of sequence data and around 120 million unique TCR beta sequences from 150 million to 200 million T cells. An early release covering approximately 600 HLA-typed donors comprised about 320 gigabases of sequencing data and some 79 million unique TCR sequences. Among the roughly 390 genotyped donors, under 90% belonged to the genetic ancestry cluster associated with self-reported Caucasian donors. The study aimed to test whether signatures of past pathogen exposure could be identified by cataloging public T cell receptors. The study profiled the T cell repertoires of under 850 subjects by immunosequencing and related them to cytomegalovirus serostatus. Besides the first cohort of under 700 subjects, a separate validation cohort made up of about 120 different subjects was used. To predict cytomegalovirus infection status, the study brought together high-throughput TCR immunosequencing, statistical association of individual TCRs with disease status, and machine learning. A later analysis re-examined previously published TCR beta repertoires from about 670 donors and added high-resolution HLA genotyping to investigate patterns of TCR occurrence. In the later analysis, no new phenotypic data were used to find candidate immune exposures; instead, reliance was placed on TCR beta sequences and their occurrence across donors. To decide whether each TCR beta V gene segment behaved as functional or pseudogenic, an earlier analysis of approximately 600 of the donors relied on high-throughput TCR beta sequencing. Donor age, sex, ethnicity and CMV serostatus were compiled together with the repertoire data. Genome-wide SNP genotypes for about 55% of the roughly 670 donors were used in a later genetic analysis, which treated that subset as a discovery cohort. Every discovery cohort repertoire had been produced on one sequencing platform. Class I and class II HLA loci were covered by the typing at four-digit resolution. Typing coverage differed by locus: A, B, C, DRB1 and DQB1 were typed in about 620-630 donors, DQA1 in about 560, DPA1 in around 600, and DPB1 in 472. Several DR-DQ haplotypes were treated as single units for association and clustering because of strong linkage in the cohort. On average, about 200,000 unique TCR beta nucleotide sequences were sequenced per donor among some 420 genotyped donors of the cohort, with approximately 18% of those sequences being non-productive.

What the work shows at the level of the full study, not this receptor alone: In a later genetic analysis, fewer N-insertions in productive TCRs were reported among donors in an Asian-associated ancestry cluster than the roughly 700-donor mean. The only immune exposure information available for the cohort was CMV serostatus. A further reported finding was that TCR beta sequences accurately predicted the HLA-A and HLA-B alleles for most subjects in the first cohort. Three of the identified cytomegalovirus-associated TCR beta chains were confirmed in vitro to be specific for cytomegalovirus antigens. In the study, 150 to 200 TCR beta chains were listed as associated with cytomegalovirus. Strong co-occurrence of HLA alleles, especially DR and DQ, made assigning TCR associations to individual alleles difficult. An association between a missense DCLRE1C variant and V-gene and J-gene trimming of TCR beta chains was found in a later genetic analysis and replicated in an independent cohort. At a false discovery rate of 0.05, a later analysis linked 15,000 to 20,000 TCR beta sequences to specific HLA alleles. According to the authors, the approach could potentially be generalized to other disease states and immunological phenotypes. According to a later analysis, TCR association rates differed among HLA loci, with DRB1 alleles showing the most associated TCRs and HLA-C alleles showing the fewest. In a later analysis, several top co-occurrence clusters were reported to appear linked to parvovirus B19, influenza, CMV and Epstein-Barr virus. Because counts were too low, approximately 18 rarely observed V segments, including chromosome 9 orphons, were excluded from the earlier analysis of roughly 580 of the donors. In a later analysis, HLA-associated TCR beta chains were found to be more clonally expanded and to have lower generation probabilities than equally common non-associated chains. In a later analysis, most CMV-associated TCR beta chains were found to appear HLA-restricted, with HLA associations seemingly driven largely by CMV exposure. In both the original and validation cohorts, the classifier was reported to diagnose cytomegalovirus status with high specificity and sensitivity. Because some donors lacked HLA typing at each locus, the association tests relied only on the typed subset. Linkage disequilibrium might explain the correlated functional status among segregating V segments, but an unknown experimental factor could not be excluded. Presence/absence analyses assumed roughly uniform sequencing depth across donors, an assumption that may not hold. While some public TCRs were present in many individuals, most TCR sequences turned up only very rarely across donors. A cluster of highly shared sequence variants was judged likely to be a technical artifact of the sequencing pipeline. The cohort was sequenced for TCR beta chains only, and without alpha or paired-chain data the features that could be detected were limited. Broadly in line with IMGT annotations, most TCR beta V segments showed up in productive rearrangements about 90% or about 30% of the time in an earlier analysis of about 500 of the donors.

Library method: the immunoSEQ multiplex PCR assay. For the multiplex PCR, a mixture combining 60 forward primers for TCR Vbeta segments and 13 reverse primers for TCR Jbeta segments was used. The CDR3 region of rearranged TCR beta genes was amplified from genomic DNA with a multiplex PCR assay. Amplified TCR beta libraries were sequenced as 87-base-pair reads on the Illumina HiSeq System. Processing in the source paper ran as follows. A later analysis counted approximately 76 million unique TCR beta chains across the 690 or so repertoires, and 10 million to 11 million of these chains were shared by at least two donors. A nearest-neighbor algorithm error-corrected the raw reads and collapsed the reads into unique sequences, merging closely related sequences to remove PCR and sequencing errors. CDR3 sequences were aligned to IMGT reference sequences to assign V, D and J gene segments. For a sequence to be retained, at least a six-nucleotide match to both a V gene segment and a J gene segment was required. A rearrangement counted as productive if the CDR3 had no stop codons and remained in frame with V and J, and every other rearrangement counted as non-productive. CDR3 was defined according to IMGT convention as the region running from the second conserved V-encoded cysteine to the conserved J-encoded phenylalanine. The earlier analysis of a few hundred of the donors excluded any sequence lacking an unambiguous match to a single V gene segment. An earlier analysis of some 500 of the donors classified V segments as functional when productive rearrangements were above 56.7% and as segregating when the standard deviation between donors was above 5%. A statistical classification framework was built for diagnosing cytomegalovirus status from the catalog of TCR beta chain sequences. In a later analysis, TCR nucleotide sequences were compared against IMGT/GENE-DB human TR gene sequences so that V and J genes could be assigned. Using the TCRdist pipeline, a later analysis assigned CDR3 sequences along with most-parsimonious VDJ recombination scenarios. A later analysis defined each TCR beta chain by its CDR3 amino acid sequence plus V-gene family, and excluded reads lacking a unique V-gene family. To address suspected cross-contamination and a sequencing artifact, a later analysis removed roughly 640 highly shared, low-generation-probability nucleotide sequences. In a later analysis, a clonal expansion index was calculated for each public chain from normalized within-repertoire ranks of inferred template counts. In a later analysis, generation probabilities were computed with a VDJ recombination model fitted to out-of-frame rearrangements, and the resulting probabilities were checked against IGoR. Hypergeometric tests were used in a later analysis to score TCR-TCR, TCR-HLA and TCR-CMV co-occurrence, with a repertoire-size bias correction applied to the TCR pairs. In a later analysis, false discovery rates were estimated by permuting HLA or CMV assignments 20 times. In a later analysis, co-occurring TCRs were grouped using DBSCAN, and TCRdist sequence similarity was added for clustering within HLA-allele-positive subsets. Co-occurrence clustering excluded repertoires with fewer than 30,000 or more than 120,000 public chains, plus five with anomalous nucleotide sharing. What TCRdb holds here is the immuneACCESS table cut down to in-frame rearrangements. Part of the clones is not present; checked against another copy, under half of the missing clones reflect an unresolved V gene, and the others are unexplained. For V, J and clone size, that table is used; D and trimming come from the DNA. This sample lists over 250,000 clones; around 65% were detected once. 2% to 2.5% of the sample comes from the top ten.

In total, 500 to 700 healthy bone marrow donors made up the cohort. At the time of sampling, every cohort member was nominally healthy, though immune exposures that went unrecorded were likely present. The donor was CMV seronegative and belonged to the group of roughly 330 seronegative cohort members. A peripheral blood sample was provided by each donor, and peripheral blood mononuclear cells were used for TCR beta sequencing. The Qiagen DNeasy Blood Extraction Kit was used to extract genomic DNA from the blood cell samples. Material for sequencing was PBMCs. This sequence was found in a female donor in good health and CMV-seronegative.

For the CDR3, the sequence is CASSQTGYEQYF. The DNA is as follows: TGTGCCAGCAGCCAAACCGGCTACGAGCAGTACTTC. The V gene is TRBV6-1 and the J gene is TRBJ2-7; the D gene is unclear. Based on the germline V gene, the CDR1 and CDR2 sequences are MNHNS and SASEGT. From its cysteine to its phenylalanine, the CDR3 spans 12 amino acids. Just CDR3 DNA is preserved here, 36 bases in frame from base 1. V is reduced by 6 bases and J by 3 bases, leaving a spacing of 9 bases between them.